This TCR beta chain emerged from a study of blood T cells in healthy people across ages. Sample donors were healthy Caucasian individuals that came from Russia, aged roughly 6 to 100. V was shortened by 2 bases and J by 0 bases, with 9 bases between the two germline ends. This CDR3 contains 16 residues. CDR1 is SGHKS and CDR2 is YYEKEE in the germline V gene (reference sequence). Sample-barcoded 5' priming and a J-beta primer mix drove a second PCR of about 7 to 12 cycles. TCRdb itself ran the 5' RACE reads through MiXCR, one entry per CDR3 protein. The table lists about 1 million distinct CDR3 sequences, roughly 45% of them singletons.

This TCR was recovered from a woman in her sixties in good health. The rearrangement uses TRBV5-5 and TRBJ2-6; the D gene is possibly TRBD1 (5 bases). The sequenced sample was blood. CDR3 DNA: TGTGCCAGCAGCTTCGACAGCATCTCTGGGGCCAACGTCCTGACTTTC. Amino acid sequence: CASSFDSISGANVLTF.